These 32 T cell receptor beta chains were sequenced from one sample in a study of CD8 T cells in ankylosing spondylitis. Study-wide findings and caveats: Within ankylosing spondylitis blood, a TCR beta motif made up of under 10 highly homologous variants appeared to be characteristic.

MiXCR, applied by TCRdb to the 5' RACE reads, yields one record per CDR3 protein. The sample lists roughly 450,000 distinct CDR3 sequences; roughly 26% were seen once. These receptors have no known antigen. Sequencing used blood, either unsorted or a sorted T cell fraction (not recorded which). The receptor source for this set is a male donor with ankylosing spondylitis.

This clonotype was detected only a few times. V is TRBV5-1 and J is TRBJ2-5; D gene unclear. The CDR3 is 15 residues long. V dropped 1 base and J dropped 1 base, with 11 bases sitting between them. Looked up from germline, CDR1 is SGHRS and CDR2 is YFSETQ. The CDR3 DNA reads TGCGCCAGCAGCTTGCATACCCAGGCCCAAGAGACCCAGTACTTC. The encoded protein is CASSLHTQAQETQYF.

This chain connects TRBV5-1 to TRBJ2-2; 10 nucleotides agree with TRBD2. CDR3 length: 16 residues. CDR1 SGHRS and CDR2 YFSETQ come from the germline V gene. J gave up 4 bases and V 3 bases, and 6 bases lay outside the gene matches. DNA for the CDR3: TGCGCCAGCAGCTCCCTAGCGGGAGAAGGCACCGGGGAGCTGTTTTTT. Translated: CASSSLAGEGTGELFF.

The chain employs TRBV12-3 or TRBV12-4 and TRBJ1-5, with TRBD1 identical over 9 bases. The CDR3 length is 16 residues. V gave up 7 bases and J gave up 3 bases; unmatched junction bases: 10. The DNA for the CDR3 is TGTGCCAGCACCATTACTACAGGGGGCCCCAATCAGCCCCAGCATTTT. As protein: CASTITTGGPNQPQHF.

The V and J genes are TRBV25-1 and TRBJ1-1, with 7 bases lining up with TRBD1. CDR3 size: 14 residues. The V segment lost 10 bases and the J segment 1 base; nucleotides outside the gene matches: 9. The germline CDR1 and CDR2 sequences are MGHDK and SYGVNS. CDR3 sequence reads: CATRGGAENTEAFF. The CDR3 coding sequence is TGTGCCACCAGGGGGGGGGCGGAGAACACTGAAGCTTTCTTT.

This clonotype was detected ten times or more. This rearrangement joins TRBV12-3 or TRBV12-4 to TRBJ2-1; unclear D gene. V shed 3 bases and J shed 6 bases, with 9 bases lying between them. The CDR3 length is 13 residues. CDR3 nucleotides: TGTGCCAGCAGTTTCCTGATAAGCAATGAGCAGTTCTTC. Protein sequence: CASSFLISNEQFF.

The rearrangement uses TRBV7-2 and TRBJ2-3; unclear D gene. CDR1 is SGHTA and CDR2 is FQGNSA in the germline V gene. This CDR3 is 16 amino acids long. V lost 1 base, J lost 0 bases, and 11 bases lay in between. The CDR3 sequence: CASSLGTLGSTDTQYF. CDR3 nucleotides: TGTGCCAGCAGCTTAGGCACTCTGGGTAGCACAGATACGCAGTATTTT.

This clonotype was seen more than once but under ten times. The chain links TRBV7-2 to TRBJ2-1, with D possibly being TRBD2 (6 bases). The CDR3 extends over 15 amino acids. CDR1 SGHTA and CDR2 FQGNSA come from the germline V gene. V dropped 4 bases and J dropped 4 bases, with 14 bases sitting between them. The CDR3 loop reads CASSSLGGGYNEQFF. Written as DNA, the CDR3 is TGTGCCAGCAGCTCCCTCGGGGGTGGATACAATGAGCAGTTCTTC.

Only a few counts were recorded for this clonotype. This rearrangement joins TRBV5-1 to TRBJ2-1; no firm D call. CDR3 size: 13 residues. Germline V gene sequence: CDR1 SGHRS, CDR2 YFSETQ. V shed 2 bases and J shed 5 bases, with 8 bases lying between them. The CDR3 sequence: CASSFGQNNEQFF. The CDR3 nucleotides read TGCGCCAGCAGCTTTGGTCAAAACAATGAGCAGTTCTTC.

V usage is TRBV11-2 and J usage is TRBJ1-2; the match to TRBD1 covers 7 bases. This CDR3 spans 16 amino acids. V trimming: 0 bases; J trimming: 7 bases; junction bases outside the gene matches: 11. The germline CDR1 and CDR2 sequences are SGHAT and FQNNGV. This CDR3 reads CASSLDRDTGEGGYTF. CDR3 bases: TGTGCCAGCAGCTTAGATCGCGATACAGGGGAGGGTGGCTACACCTTC.

The sample holds a few counts of this clonotype. The V gene is TRBV5-1, the J gene TRBJ2-7; the D is unclear. Trimming left V 0 bases short and J 2 bases short, with 12 bases between. Germline CDR1 reads SGHRS; CDR2 reads YFSETQ. The CDR3 has 15 residues. The CDR3 sequence: CASSLDSFDTYEQYF. For the CDR3, the DNA is TGCGCCAGCAGCTTGGATAGCTTTGATACCTACGAGCAGTACTTC. Full variable domain (remainder filled in from reference TRBV5-1 and TRBJ2-7): KAGVTQTPRYLIKTRGQQVTLSCSPISGHRSVSWYQQTPGQGLQFLFEYFSETQRNKGNFPGRFSGRQFSNSRSEMNVSTLELGDSALYLCASSLDSFDTYEQYFGPGTRLTVT.

This clonotype occurred a few times. The rearrangement links TRBV5-1 to TRBJ2-1, with D uncertain. The germline V gene has CDR1 SGHRS and CDR2 YFSETQ. The CDR3 is made up of 14 amino acids. The V gene lost 4 bases and the J gene lost 6 bases, with 14 bases spanning the gap. The DNA for the CDR3 is TGCGCCAGCAGCCAACCGGGTAAGGGCAATGAGCAGTTCTTC. It specifies CASSQPGKGNEQFF.

This clonotype has more than one count but fewer than ten. V and J are TRBV2 and TRBJ2-1; D remains ambiguous. The CDR3 covers 13 residues. CDR1 SNHLY and CDR2 FYNNEI come from the germline V gene. V lost 5 bases and J lost 9, with 14 bases in between. The CDR3 nucleotides read TGTGCCAGCAGTCCGGACCGACACGTTGAGCAGTTCTTC. Protein sequence: CASSPDRHVEQFF.

The chain couples TRBV4-1 to TRBJ1-5; D not resolved. Deletions cut 1 base from V and 3 bases from J, with 16 bases between. CDR3 length: 17 amino acids. The germline CDR1 and CDR2 sequences are MGHRA and YSYEKL. The CDR3 is CASSQGGGRKYNQPQHF. The DNA of the CDR3 is TGCGCCAGCAGCCAAGGTGGCGGGAGGAAATACAATCAGCCCCAGCATTTT.

This sequence joins TRBV5-1 and TRBJ2-7; 10 nucleotides match TRBD2. The germline CDR1 and CDR2 sequences are SGHRS and YFSETQ. The trim removed 0 bases at V and 3 bases at J, leaving 3 bases unmatched. There are 15 residues in the CDR3. CDR3 amino acids: CASSLGPSGGYEQYF. CDR3 in DNA: TGCGCCAGCAGCTTGGGGCCTAGCGGGGGCTACGAGCAGTACTTC.

This clonotype was seen a few times. The gene calls are TRBV6-1 and TRBJ2-5; 7 nucleotides agree with TRBD1. V was clipped by 4 bases and J by 0 bases; unmatched bases: 5. The CDR3 runs 15 residues. Per the germline V gene, CDR1 is MNHNS and CDR2 is SASEGT. CDR3 in amino acids: CASSVGQSYQETQYF. The CDR3 nucleotides read TGTGCCAGCAGTGTGGGACAGAGCTACCAAGAGACCCAGTACTTC.

This clonotype was seen a few times. The chain couples TRBV11-2 to TRBJ2-1; D perhaps matches TRBD2 (6 bases). CDR1 SGHAT and CDR2 FQNNGV come from the germline V gene. The CDR3 loop spans 16 amino acids. Trimming removed 1 base at V and 7 bases at J, with 17 bases between. The CDR3 is CASSLGPQGLRNEQFF. Here the CDR3 DNA reads TGTGCCAGCAGCTTAGGCCCCCAGGGACTTCGGAATGAGCAGTTCTTC.

This clonotype was recorded at least ten times. This chain uses TRBV24-1 with TRBJ2-1, with D perhaps TRBD1 or TRBD2 (5 bases each). Trimming shortened V by 7 bases and J by 4 bases, and 19 bases separated the two germline ends. Germline lookup yields CDR1 KGHDR and CDR2 SFDVKD. CDR3 size: 16 residues. The CDR3 sequence is CATRRDPPYKYNEQFF. Here the CDR3 DNA reads TGTGCCACCAGGAGGGACCCACCATATAAATACAATGAGCAGTTCTTC.

The J gene is TRBJ2-1, the V gene TRBV5-1; possible D gene TRBD2, 6 bases. This CDR3 spans 16 amino acids. Between the trimmed V and J ends, which lost 2 bases and 4 bases, there was a span of 16 bases. Germline V CDR1 and CDR2: SGHRS, YFSETQ. The CDR3 spells CASSLIPQEGYNEQFF. Written as DNA, the CDR3 is TGCGCCAGCAGCTTAATTCCACAGGAGGGTTACAATGAGCAGTTCTTC.

Many counts were recorded for this clonotype. This chain links TRBV7-2 with TRBJ1-4, with D perhaps matching TRBD1 (5 bases). V dropped 0 bases and J dropped 12 bases, with 17 bases sitting between them. The germline gives CDR1 SGHTA, CDR2 FQGNSA. The CDR3 length is 15 residues. The CDR3 DNA reads as TGTGCCAGCAGCTTAGCGCTAACAGGACGAGGGGAACTGTTTTTT. This encodes CASSLALTGRGELFF.

This chain connects TRBV5-1 to TRBJ2-2; perhaps TRBD1 as D (6 bases). The ends were cut back, 0 bases at V and 5 bases at J, with 11 bases in the middle. The germline V gene has CDR1 SGHRS and CDR2 YFSETQ. The CDR3 sequence is 15 residues long. In nucleotides, the CDR3 is TGCGCCAGCAGCTTGGGGGACACCAAGACCGGGGAGCTGTTTTTT. This codes for CASSLGDTKTGELFF.

V is TRBV6-4 and J is TRBJ2-7; TRBD1 agrees at 8 bases. V trimming: 3 bases; J trimming: 7 bases; junction bases outside the gene matches: 11. Germline CDR1 MRHNA, CDR2 SNTAGT. The CDR3 is made up of 15 amino acids. The CDR3 sequence: CASSESGQGAWEQYV. CDR3 DNA: TGTGCCAGCAGTGAGTCTGGGCAGGGGGCTTGGGAGCAGTACGTC.

This clonotype was observed once. The V call is TRBV7-2, the J call TRBJ2-1; 7 positions match TRBD2. CDR1 is SGHTA, CDR2 FQGNSA, per germline. There are 16 residues in the CDR3. V dropped 4 bases and J dropped 7; count of bases not matched to a gene: 13. The CDR3 DNA follows: TGTGCCAGCAGCTCCAAACTAGCGTCTAGATTAAATGAGCAGTTCTTC. It encodes CASSSKLASRLNEQFF.

The chain joins TRBV29-1 to TRBJ2-7, with D perhaps TRBD2 (6 bases). Germline V gives CDR1 SQVTM, CDR2 ANQGSEA. This CDR3 has 13 residues. V lost 5 bases to trimming and J lost 0 bases, with 11 bases between them. The CDR3 nucleotides read TGCAGCGTTTTGCGGGGATACTCCTACGAGCAGTACTTC. Translated, it gives CSVLRGYSYEQYF.

This chain connects TRBV5-1 to TRBJ2-3; 7 bases fit TRBD2. The CDR3 is 15 amino acids. V dropped 3 bases and J dropped 3; count of bases not matched to a gene: 7. Per germline, CDR1 SGHRS and CDR2 YFSETQ. CDR3 in amino acids: CASSSAGVRTDTQYF. For the CDR3, the DNA is TGCGCCAGCAGCTCCGCGGGAGTTCGTACAGATACGCAGTATTTT.

This clonotype has ten or more counts. The chain combines TRBV29-1 with TRBJ1-6; D unresolved. Per germline, CDR1 SQVTM and CDR2 ANQGSEA. The length of the CDR3 is 13 residues. The V end lost 5 bases, the J end lost 7 bases, and 12 bases lay between the germline ends. DNA for the CDR3: TGCAGCGTTAATGACGGCCAGAATTCACCCCTCCACTTT. This encodes CSVNDGQNSPLHF.

This clonotype was detected once. The chain recombines TRBV7-2 with TRBJ2-5; unclear D gene. The ends were cut back, 1 base at V and 5 bases at J, with 8 bases in the middle. The CDR3 sequence is 13 residues long. Per germline, CDR1 SGHTA and CDR2 FQGNSA. The CDR3 region has the DNA TGTGCCAGCAGCTTAGTTTCCTGGGAGACCCAGTACTTC. Amino acid sequence: CASSLVSWETQYF. Full variable domain (outside the CDR3, taken from reference TRBV7-2 and TRBJ2-5): GAGVSQSPSNKVTEKGKDVELRCDPISGHTALYWYRQSLGQGLEFLIYFQGNSAPDKSGLPSDRFSAERTGGSVSTLTIQRTQQEDSAVYLCASSLVSWETQYFGPGTRLLVL.

Comments on this clonotype: A junction boundary mismatches the germline segment, possibly from a read error. This chain uses TRBV7-2 with TRBJ1-2; D is perhaps TRBD1 (6 bases). CDR3 length: 13 amino acids. Germline V gives CDR1 SGHTA, CDR2 FQGNSA. Written as DNA, the CDR3 is TGTGCCAGCAACTTAATACAGGGTGGAGGCTACACCTTC. Residues: CASNLIQGGGYTF.

The chain couples TRBV20-1 to TRBJ1-2, with D possibly being TRBD1 (6 bases). The germline V gene encodes CDR1 DFQATT and CDR2 SNEGSKA (reference sequence). The V end lost 0 bases, the J end lost 4 bases, and 12 bases lay between the germline ends. The CDR3 spans 14 residues. The CDR3 DNA is TGCAGTGCTAGAGATCCCACAGGGTCCTATGGCTACACCTTC. As protein: CSARDPTGSYGYTF.

This clonotype has only a few counts. The chain carries TRBV7-8 and TRBJ2-2; D is unresolved. Trimming left V 5 bases short and J 5 bases short, with 18 bases between. CDR1 is SGHVS, CDR2 FQNEAQ, per germline. The CDR3 loop spans 16 amino acids. The CDR3 DNA follows: TGTGCCAGCAGCCGCTATGGGCCCCGGGCGACCGGGGAGCTGTTTTTT. Its translation is CASSRYGPRATGELFF.

This clonotype has just a few counts. J is TRBJ1-2 and V is TRBV12-3 or TRBV12-4, with D uncertain. This CDR3 contains 14 residues. Between the trimmed V and J ends, which lost 7 bases and 2 bases, there was a span of 14 bases. This CDR3 is CASTTAGLNYGYTF. The CDR3 nucleotides are TGTGCCAGCACCACCGCAGGCCTGAACTATGGCTACACCTTC.

A word on this clonotype: The junction departs from the called germline gene at one end, perhaps through a read error. V usage is TRBV7-9 and J usage is TRBJ1-6; D may be TRBD1 (5 bases). Per germline, CDR1 SEHNR and CDR2 FQNEAQ (reference sequence). The CDR3 contains 17 residues. The CDR3 sequence is CASTLTGASSYNSPLHF. CDR3 nucleotide sequence: TGTGCCAGCACCTTAACTGGGGCAAGCTCCTATAATTCACCCCTCCACTTT.

This chain links TRBV5-6 with TRBJ2-2, with D unresolved. The length of the CDR3 is 13 residues. The ends were cut back, 2 bases at V and 4 bases at J, with 6 bases in the middle. The germline CDR1 and CDR2 sequences are SGHDT and YYEEEE. The CDR3 region has the DNA TGTGCCAGCAGCTTCGACTTCACCGGGGAGCTGTTTTTT. This encodes CASSFDFTGELFF.